The rows below give T cell receptor beta chains drawn from one sample of a study of TIL therapy for anti-PD-1-resistant metastatic lung cancer. TCRdb's copy holds only in-frame clones and misses some; the assay was immunoSEQ multiplex PCR. Of around 55,000 clones listed, roughly 77% are singletons. The specimen comprised blood, sampled at baseline. These receptors all stem from a person between 25 and 79 years old with non-small cell lung cancer. Both conserved end residues are part of each CDR3. A D gene is named only where the DNA matches it firmly. Expanded clones are given a class, and other clones once, few, many or no size at all.

d_gene,j_gene,abundance,v_gene,CDR3aa,CDR3nt
-,TRBJ2-7,-,TRBV27,CASSSTATYEQYF,TGTGCCAGCAGTTCCACCGCTACCTACGAGCAGTACTTC
TRBD2,TRBJ2-1,-,TRBV7-6,CASSLAGGRSYNEQFF,TGTGCCAGCAGCCTGGCGGGAGGCCGCTCCTACAATGAGCAGTTCTTC
TRBD1,TRBJ1-1,-,TRBV7-3,CASSKTGSTEAFF,TGTGCCAGCAGCAAGACAGGGAGCACTGAAGCTTTCTTT
-,TRBJ2-5,-,TRBV3-1/TRBV3-2,CASSQYTDQETQYF,TGTGCCAGCAGCCAATACACAGACCAAGAGACCCAGTACTTC
-,TRBJ2-5,-,TRBV5-1,CASSPRHYQETQYF,TGCGCCAGCAGCCCGAGACACTACCAAGAGACCCAGTACTTC
-,TRBJ2-3,-,TRBV6-4,CASSDQFRDTQYF,TGTGCCAGCAGTGACCAGTTTCGAGATACGCAGTATTTT
TRBD1,TRBJ2-3,-,TRBV5-1,CASSLGQGAADTQYF,TGCGCCAGCAGCCTGGGACAGGGTGCGGCAGATACGCAGTATTTT
-,TRBJ2-5,-,TRBV15,CATSRGRGQTGTQYF,TGTGCCACCAGCAGGGGTCGGGGGCAGACGGGGACCCAGTACTTC
-,TRBJ2-2,-,TRBV3-1/TRBV3-2,CASSQESGELFF,TGTGCCAGCAGCCAAGAAAGCGGGGAGCTGTTTTTT
-,TRBJ2-3,-,TRBV5-1,CASSLGTSTDTQYF,TGCGCCAGCAGCTTGGGGACTAGCACAGATACGCAGTATTTT
-,TRBJ1-3,-,TRBV13,CASSLAGGRLSGNTIYF,TGTGCCAGCAGCCTCGCGGGGGGGCGCCTCTCTGGAAACACCATATATTTT
-,TRBJ1-6,-,TRBV11-2,CASSLDYSPLHF,TGTGCCAGCAGCTTAGATTACTCACCCCTCCACTTT
TRBD1,TRBJ2-2,-,TRBV5-1,CASSLSPGTGGTGELFF,TGCGCCAGCAGCCTGAGCCCCGGGACAGGGGGCACCGGGGAGCTGTTTTTT
-,TRBJ2-3,-,TRBV5-8,CASSLAATSTDTQYF,TGTGCCAGCAGCTTGGCGGCTACTAGCACAGATACGCAGTATTTT
TRBD1,TRBJ2-1,-,TRBV28,CASRQQGREQFF,TGTGCCAGCAGACAACAGGGGCGTGAGCAGTTCTTC
-,TRBJ2-5,once,TRBV7-2,CASSWAVQETQYF,TGTGCCAGCTCCTGGGCCGTTCAAGAGACCCAGTACTTC
-,TRBJ2-2,few,TRBV5-5,CASRRTSRDTGELFF,TGTGCCAGCAGACGAACTAGCAGGGACACCGGGGAGCTGTTTTTT
-,TRBJ2-2,-,TRBV5-6,CASSWDGRTGELFF,TGTGCCAGCAGCTGGGATGGGAGAACCGGGGAGCTGTTTTTT
-,TRBJ2-3,-,TRBV24-1,CATSARTDIQDTQYF,TGTGCCACCAGTGCCCGCACAGATATTCAAGATACGCAGTATTTT
-,TRBJ2-3,-,TRBV14,CASSYQGVSTDTQYF,TGTGCCAGCAGCTACCAGGGAGTTAGCACAGATACGCAGTATTTT
-,TRBJ1-5,once,TRBV28,CASSLWGPSNQPQHF,TGTGCCAGCAGTTTATGGGGGCCTAGCAATCAGCCCCAGCATTTT
TRBD1,TRBJ1-2,-,TRBV27,CASSLRQGNGYTF,TGTGCCAGCAGTTTACGACAGGGAAATGGCTACACCTTC
-,TRBJ2-2,-,TRBV7-8,CASSLGGTGELFF,TGTGCCAGCAGCTTAGGCGGGACCGGGGAGCTGTTTTTT
-,TRBJ2-4,-,TRBV24-1,CATSEGSGGLAKNIQYF,TGTGCCACCAGTGAGGGATCAGGGGGGCTAGCCAAAAACATTCAGTACTTC
-,TRBJ1-4,-,TRBV7-9,CASSLGGGDHEKLFF,TGTGCCAGCAGCTTAGGCGGAGGAGATCACGAAAAACTGTTTTTT
-,TRBJ1-1,few,TRBV5-1,CASTSGGLNTEAFF,TGCGCCAGCACCTCTGGAGGGTTGAACACTGAAGCTTTCTTT
-,TRBJ2-1,-,TRBV4-2,CASSQASGQGSYNEQFF,TGTGCCAGCAGCCAAGCCTCGGGCCAGGGCTCCTACAATGAGCAGTTCTTC
TRBD1,TRBJ2-7,few,TRBV3-1/TRBV3-2,CASSQGGGEGEQYF,TGTGCCAGCAGCCAAGGAGGGGGCGAGGGCGAGCAGTACTTC
-,TRBJ2-7,-,TRBV5-4,CASSFATGSSYEQYF,TGTGCCAGCAGCTTTGCAACGGGGAGCTCCTACGAGCAGTACTTC
-,TRBJ2-3,-,TRBV5-5,CASSLIPADTQYF,TGTGCCAGCAGCTTGATTCCGGCAGATACGCAGTATTTT
-,TRBJ2-5,-,TRBV3-1/TRBV3-2,CASSPTGETQYF,TGTGCCAGCAGCCCTACGGGCGAGACCCAGTACTTC
-,TRBJ1-1,-,TRBV7-9,CASRQTPGGTEAFF,TGTGCCAGCAGACAGACCCCCGGGGGGACTGAAGCTTTCTTT
TRBD1,TRBJ2-7,-,TRBV6-5,CASRDRGWAGEQYF,TGTGCCAGCAGGGACAGGGGGTGGGCGGGCGAGCAGTACTTC
-,TRBJ2-7,-,TRBV12-3/TRBV12-4,CASSLVQGEQYF,TGTGCCAGCAGTTTAGTACAGGGCGAGCAGTACTTC
-,TRBJ2-7,-,TRBV21-1,CASSNGHSYEQYF,TGTGCCAGCAGCAACGGACACTCCTACGAGCAGTACTTC
-,TRBJ2-7,-,TRBV12-3/TRBV12-4,CASARTDTWEQYF,TGTGCCAGCGCACGGACTGATACCTGGGAGCAGTACTTC
TRBD1,TRBJ1-3,-,TRBV15,CATSVGQGGLGNTIYF,TGTGCCACCAGCGTGGGACAGGGGGGTCTAGGAAACACCATATATTTT
TRBD2,TRBJ2-2,-,TRBV27,CASSSLTSGRPSSAGELFF,TGTGCCAGCAGTTCACTGACTAGCGGGAGGCCCAGTTCGGCCGGGGAGCTGTTTTTT
-,TRBJ2-1,-,TRBV27,CASSFLARGNEQFF,TGTGCCAGCAGTTTCCTCGCAAGGGGCAATGAGCAGTTCTTC
-,TRBJ2-1,-,TRBV7-2,CASSLGPGESNEQFF,TGTGCCAGCAGCTTAGGACCTGGGGAGAGCAATGAGCAGTTCTTC
-,TRBJ1-2,-,TRBV7-8,CASSPMVDANYGYTF,TGTGCCAGCAGCCCCATGGTCGATGCTAACTATGGCTACACCTTC
-,TRBJ1-1,once,TRBV5-1,CASSQVAGNTEAFF,TGCGCCAGCAGTCAGGTCGCTGGGAACACTGAAGCTTTCTTT
-,TRBJ2-3,-,TRBV7-2,CASSYSMWDTQYF,TGTGCCAGCAGCTACAGCATGTGGGATACGCAGTATTTT
-,TRBJ1-6,-,TRBV6-5,CASSLQGKSYNSPLHF,TGTGCCAGCAGTTTACAGGGAAAGTCCTATAATTCACCCCTCCACTTT
TRBD1,TRBJ2-3,-,TRBV27,CASSLLDRLTSTDTQYF,TGTGCCAGCAGTTTACTGGACAGGCTGACTAGCACAGATACGCAGTATTTT
-,TRBJ2-7,-,TRBV5-1,CASSLVGGQYEQYF,TGCGCCAGCAGCTTGGTTGGGGGGCAATACGAGCAGTACTTC
TRBD2,TRBJ2-1,-,TRBV5-6,CASSAAGGSYNEQFF,TGTGCCAGCAGCGCAGCGGGGGGGTCCTACAATGAGCAGTTCTTC
-,TRBJ2-7,-,TRBV20-1,CSASHPERAYEQYF,TGCAGTGCTAGTCATCCCGAAAGAGCTTACGAGCAGTACTTC
-,TRBJ2-1,-,TRBV12-3/TRBV12-4,CASRGSYNEQFF,TGTGCCAGCAGGGGATCCTACAATGAGCAGTTCTTC
-,TRBJ1-1,few,TRBV6-5,CASTLGVKAFF,TGTGCCAGCACCTTGGGGGTAAAGGCTTTCTTT
-,TRBJ2-6,-,TRBV7-2,CASSFSGLSGANVLTF,TGTGCCAGCAGCTTTAGCGGACTCTCTGGGGCCAACGTCCTGACTTTC
-,TRBJ1-1,-,TRBV9,CASSSTVGPGAEAFF,TGTGCCAGCAGCTCTACCGTGGGACCAGGGGCTGAAGCTTTCTTT
-,TRBJ1-5,-,TRBV6-5,CASSYGRNQPQHF,TGTGCCAGCAGTTACGGCCGTAATCAGCCCCAGCATTTT
TRBD2,TRBJ2-3,-,TRBV7-3,CASSSTSSAADTQYF,TGTGCCAGCAGCTCGACTAGCTCGGCGGCAGATACGCAGTATTTT
TRBD2,TRBJ2-1,-,TRBV18,CASSSLTSGGAYEQFF,TGTGCCAGCTCATCCCTGACTAGCGGGGGGGCCTATGAGCAGTTCTTC
-,TRBJ2-1,-,TRBV30,CAWSVQGWSSYNEQFF,TGTGCCTGGAGTGTACAGGGATGGAGCTCCTACAATGAGCAGTTCTTC
TRBD2,TRBJ2-3,-,TRBV10-3,CAISESTSGRRTDTQYF,TGTGCCATCAGTGAGTCGACTAGCGGGAGACGCACAGATACGCAGTATTTT
TRBD1,TRBJ1-2,-,TRBV9,CASSVGGGYYGYTF,TGTGCCAGCAGCGTAGGAGGGGGCTACTATGGCTACACCTTC
-,TRBJ1-5,-,TRBV19,CASRDREQPQHF,TGTGCCAGTAGAGACCGGGAACAGCCCCAGCATTTT